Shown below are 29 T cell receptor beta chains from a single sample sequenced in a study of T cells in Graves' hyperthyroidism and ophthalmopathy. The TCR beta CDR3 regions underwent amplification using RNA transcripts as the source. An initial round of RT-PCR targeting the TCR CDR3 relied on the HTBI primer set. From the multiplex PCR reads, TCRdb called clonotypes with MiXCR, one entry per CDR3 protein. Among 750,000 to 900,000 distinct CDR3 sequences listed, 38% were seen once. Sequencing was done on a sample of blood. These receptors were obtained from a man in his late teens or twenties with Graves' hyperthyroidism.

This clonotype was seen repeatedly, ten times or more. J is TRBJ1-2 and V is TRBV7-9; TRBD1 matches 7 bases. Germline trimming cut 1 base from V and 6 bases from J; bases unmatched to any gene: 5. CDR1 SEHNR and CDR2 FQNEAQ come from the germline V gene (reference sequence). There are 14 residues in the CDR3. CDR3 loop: CASSLGQGFNGYTF. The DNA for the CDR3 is TGTGCCAGCAGCTTAGGACAGGGCTTCAATGGCTACACCTTC.

The CDR3 here is CASSPDRFQPQHF. The CDR3 region has the DNA TGCGCCAGCAGCCCCGACAGGTTTCAGCCCCAGCATTTT. The chain recombines TRBV4-1 with TRBJ1-5; maybe TRBD1 (6 bases). CDR1 is MGHRA and CDR2 is YSYEKL in the germline V gene. Trimming took 4 bases from V and 6 from J, leaving 10 bases between them. This CDR3 is 13 amino acids long.

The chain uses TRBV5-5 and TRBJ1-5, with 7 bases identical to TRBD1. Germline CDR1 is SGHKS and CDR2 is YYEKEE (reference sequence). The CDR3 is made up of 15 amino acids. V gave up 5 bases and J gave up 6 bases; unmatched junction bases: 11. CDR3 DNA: TGTGCCAGCAGTTATCAGGGGGAGTATGGTCAGCCCCAGCATTTT. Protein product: CASSYQGEYGQPQHF. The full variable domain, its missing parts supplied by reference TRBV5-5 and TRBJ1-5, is DAGVTQSPTHLIKTRGQQVTLRCSPISGHKSVSWYQQVLGQGPQFIFQYYEKEERGRGNFPDRFSARQFPNYSSELNVNALLLGDSALYLCASSYQGEYGQPQHFGDGTRLSIL.

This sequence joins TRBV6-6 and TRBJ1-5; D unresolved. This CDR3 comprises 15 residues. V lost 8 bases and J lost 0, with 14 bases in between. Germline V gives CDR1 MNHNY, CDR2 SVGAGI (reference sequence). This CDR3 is CASAEGGRSNQPQHF. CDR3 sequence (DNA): TGTGCCAGCGCGGAGGGTGGTCGTAGCAATCAGCCCCAGCATTTT.

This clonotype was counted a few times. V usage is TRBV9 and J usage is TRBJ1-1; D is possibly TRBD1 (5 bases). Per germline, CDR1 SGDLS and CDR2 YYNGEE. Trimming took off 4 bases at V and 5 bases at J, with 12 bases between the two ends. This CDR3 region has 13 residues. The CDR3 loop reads CASSWGRSTEAFF. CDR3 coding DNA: TGTGCCAGCAGCTGGGGGAGGTCAACTGAAGCTTTCTTT.

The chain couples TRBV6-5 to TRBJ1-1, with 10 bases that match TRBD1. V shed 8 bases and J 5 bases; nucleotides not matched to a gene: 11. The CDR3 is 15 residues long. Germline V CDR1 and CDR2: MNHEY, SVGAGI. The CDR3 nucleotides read TGTGCCAGCGGTGAACCCGGGACAGGGGTGACTGAAGCTTTCTTT. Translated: CASGEPGTGVTEAFF.

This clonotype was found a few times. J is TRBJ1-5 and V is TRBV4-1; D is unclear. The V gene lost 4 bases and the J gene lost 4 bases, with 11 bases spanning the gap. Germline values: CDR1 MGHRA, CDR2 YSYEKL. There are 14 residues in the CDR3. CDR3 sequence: CASSRGPFNQPQHF. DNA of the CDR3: TGCGCCAGCAGCCGAGGACCATTTAATCAGCCCCAGCATTTT.

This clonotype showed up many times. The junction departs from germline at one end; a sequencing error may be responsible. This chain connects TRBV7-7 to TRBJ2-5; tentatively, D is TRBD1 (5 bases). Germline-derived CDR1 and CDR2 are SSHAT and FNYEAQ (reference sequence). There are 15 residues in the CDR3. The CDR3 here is CASSLEVGQLETQYF. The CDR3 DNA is TGTGCTAGCAGCTTAGAAGTAGGACAACTCGAGACCCAGTACTTC. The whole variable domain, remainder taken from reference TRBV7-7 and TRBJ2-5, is GAGVSQSPRYKVTKRGQDVTLRCDPISSHATLYWYQQALGQGPEFLTYFNYEAQPDKSGLPSDRFSAERPEGSISTLTIQRTEQRDSAMYRCASSLEVGQLETQYFGPGTRLLVL.

CDR3 sequence: CASSLAIRTGRPYEQYF. CDR3 DNA: TGTGCCAGCAGCTTGGCGATCAGAACAGGGAGGCCCTACGAGCAGTACTTC. The chain is built from TRBV7-9 and TRBJ2-7; TRBD1 or TRBD2 may be the D gene (6 bases each). Germline CDR1 and CDR2: SEHNR and FQNEAQ (reference sequence). The CDR3 spans 17 residues. The V gene lost 3 bases and the J gene lost 2 bases, with 20 bases spanning the gap.

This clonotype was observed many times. This chain's CDR3 is CASSPYGDSGANVLTF. CDR3 bases: TGTGCCAGCAGCCCATACGGAGACTCTGGGGCCAACGTCCTGACTTTC. The V gene is TRBV7-6, the J gene TRBJ2-6; unclear D gene. The CDR3 extends over 16 amino acids. CDR1 and CDR2 from the germline V gene are SGHVS and FNYEAQ. Trimming removed 5 bases from V and 0 bases from J, with 11 bases in between.

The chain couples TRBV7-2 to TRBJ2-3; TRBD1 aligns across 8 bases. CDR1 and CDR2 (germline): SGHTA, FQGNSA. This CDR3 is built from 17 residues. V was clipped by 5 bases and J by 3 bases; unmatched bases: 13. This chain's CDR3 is CASSLDIDRGRTDTQYF. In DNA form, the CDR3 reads TGTGCCAGCAGCCTAGACATTGACAGGGGTAGGACAGATACGCAGTATTTT.

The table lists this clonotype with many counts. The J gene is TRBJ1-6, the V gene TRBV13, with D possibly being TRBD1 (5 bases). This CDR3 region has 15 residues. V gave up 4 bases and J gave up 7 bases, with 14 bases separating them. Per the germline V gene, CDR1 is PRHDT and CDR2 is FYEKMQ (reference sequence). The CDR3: CASSSSVTDNSPLHF. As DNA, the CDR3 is TGTGCCAGCAGCTCCTCCGTGACAGACAATTCACCCCTCCACTTT.

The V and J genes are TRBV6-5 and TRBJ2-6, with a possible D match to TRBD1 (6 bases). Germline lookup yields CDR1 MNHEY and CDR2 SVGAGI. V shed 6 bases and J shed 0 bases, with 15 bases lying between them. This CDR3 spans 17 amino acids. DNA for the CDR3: TGTGCCAGCAGGACAGGCGAACAGAGCTCTGGGGCCAACGTCCTGACTTTC. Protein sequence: CASRTGEQSSGANVLTF.

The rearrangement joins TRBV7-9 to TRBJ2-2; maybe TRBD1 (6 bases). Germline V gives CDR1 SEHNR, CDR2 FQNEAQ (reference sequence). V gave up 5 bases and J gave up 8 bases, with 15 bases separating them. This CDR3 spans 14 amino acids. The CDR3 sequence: CASSPRGPTGELFF. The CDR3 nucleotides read TGTGCCAGCAGCCCCAGGGGCCCCACTGGGGAGCTGTTTTTT.

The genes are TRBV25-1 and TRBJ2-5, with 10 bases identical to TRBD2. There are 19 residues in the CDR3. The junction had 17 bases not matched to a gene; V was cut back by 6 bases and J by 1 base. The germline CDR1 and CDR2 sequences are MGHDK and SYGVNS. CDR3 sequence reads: CASRLDRPLAGGPQETQYF. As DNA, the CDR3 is TGTGCCAGCAGATTGGACCGACCGTTAGCGGGAGGACCCCAAGAGACCCAGTACTTC.

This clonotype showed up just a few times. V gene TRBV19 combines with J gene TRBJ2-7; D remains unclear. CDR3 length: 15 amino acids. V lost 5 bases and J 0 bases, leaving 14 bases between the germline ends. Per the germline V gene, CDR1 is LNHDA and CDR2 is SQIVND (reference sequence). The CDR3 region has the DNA TGTGCCAGTAGTCTTACAACTTCCCTCTCCTACGAGCAGTACTTC. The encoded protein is CASSLTTSLSYEQYF.

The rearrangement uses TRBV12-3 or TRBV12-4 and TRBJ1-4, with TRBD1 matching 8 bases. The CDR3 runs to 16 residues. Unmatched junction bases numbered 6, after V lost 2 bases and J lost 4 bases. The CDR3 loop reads CASSLQGQAHNEKLFF. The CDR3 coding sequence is TGTGCCAGCAGTTTACAGGGACAGGCCCATAATGAAAAACTGTTTTTT.

The CDR3 DNA is TGTGCCATCAGGGCAGGGGCGCCCCTCCACTTT. Translation gives CAIRAGAPLHF. V and J are TRBV10-3 and TRBJ1-6, with a tentative D call TRBD1 (6 bases). Germline V gene sequence: CDR1 ENHRY, CDR2 SYGVKD. This CDR3 region has 11 residues. Trimming shortened V by 6 bases and J by 13 bases, and 10 bases separated the two germline ends.

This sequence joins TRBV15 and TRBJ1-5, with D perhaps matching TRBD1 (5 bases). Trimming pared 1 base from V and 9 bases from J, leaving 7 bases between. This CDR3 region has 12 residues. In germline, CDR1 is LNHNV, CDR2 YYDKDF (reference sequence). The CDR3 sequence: CATSRVRGPQHF. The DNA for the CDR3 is TGTGCCACCAGCAGAGTAAGGGGGCCCCAGCATTTT.

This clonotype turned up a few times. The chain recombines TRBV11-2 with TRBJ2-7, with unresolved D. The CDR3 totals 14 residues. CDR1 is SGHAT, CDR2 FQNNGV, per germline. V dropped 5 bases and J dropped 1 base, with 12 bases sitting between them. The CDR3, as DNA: TGTGCCAGCAGCCCCGAATTGCAGTCCTACGAGCAGTACTTC. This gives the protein CASSPELQSYEQYF. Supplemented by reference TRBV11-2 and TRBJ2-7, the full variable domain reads EAGVAQSPRYKIIEKRQSVAFWCNPISGHATLYWYQQILGQGPKLLIQFQNNGVVDDSQLPKDRFSAERLKGVDSTLKIQPAKLEDSAVYLCASSPELQSYEQYFGPGTRLTVT.

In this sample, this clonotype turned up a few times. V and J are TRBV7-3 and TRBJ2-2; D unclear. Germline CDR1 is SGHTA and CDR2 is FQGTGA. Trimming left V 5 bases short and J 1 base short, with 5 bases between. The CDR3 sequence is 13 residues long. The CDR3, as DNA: TGTGCCAGCAGCCCCATGAACACCGGGGAGCTGTTTTTT. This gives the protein CASSPMNTGELFF.

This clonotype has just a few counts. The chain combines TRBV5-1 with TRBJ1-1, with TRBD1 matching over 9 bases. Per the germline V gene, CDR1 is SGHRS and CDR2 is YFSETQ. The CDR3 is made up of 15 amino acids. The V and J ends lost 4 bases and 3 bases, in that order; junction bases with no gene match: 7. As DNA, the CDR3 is TGCGCCAGCAGCGCAAGGGACAGGGTCTACACTGAAGCTTTCTTT. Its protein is CASSARDRVYTEAFF. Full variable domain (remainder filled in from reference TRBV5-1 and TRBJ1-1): KAGVTQTPRYLIKTRGQQVTLSCSPISGHRSVSWYQQTPGQGLQFLFEYFSETQRNKGNFPGRFSGRQFSNSRSEMNVSTLELGDSALYLCASSARDRVYTEAFFGQGTRLTVV.

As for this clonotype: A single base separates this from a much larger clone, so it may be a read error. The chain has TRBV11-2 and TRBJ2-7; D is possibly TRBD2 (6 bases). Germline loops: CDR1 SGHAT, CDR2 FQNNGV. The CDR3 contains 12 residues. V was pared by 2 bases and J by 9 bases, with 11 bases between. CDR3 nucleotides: TGTGCCAGCAGCTTAATACTAGCTGTGCAGTACTTC. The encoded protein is CASSLILAVQYF.

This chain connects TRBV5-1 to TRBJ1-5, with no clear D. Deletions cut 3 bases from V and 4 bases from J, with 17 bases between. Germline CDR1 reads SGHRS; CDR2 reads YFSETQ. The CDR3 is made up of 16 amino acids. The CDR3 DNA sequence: TGCGCCAGCAGCTGTCTAAGTACAGTCAAAAATCAGCCCCAGCATTTT. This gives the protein CASSCLSTVKNQPQHF.

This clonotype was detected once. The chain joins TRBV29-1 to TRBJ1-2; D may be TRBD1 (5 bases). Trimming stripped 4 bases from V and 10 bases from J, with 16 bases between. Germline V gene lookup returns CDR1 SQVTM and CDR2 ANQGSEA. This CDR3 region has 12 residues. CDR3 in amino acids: CSVGTGTADYTF. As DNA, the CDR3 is TGCAGCGTTGGGACGGGGACTGCCGACTACACCTTC. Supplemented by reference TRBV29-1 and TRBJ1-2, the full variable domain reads SAVISQKPSRDICQRGTSLTIQCQVDSQVTMMFWYRQQPGQSLTLIATANQGSEATYESGFVIDKFPISRPNLTFSTLTVSNMSPEDSSIYLCSVGTGTADYTFGSGTRLTVV.

CDR3 bases: TGTGCCAGTAGTAGAGAGCGGGACCTCTCCTACGAGCAGTACTTC. This gives the protein CASSRERDLSYEQYF. V and J are TRBV19 and TRBJ2-7; TRBD2 agrees at 7 bases. The germline gives CDR1 LNHDA, CDR2 SQIVND (reference sequence). J lost 0 bases, V lost 4 bases, and 6 bases had no gene match. The CDR3 loop spans 15 amino acids.

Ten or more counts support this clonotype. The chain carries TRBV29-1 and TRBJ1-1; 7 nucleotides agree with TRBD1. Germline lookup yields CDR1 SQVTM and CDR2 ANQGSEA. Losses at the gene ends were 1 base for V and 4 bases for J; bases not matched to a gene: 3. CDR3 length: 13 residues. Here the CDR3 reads CSVEARGVTEAFF. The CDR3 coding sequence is TGCAGCGTTGAAGCCAGGGGGGTCACTGAAGCTTTCTTT.

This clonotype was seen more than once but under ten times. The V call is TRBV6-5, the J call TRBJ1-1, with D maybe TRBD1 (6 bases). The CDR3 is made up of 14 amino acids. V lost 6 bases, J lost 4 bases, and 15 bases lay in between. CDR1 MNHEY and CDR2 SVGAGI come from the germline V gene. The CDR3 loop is CASSASQGATEAFF. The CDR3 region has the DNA TGTGCCAGCAGCGCGTCACAGGGTGCCACTGAAGCTTTCTTT.

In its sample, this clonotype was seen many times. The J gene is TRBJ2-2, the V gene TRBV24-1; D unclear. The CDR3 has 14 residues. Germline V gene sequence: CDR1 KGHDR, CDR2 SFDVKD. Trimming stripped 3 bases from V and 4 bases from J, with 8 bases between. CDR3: CATSDVGITGELFF. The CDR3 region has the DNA TGTGCCACCAGTGATGTAGGGATCACCGGGGAGCTGTTTTTT.